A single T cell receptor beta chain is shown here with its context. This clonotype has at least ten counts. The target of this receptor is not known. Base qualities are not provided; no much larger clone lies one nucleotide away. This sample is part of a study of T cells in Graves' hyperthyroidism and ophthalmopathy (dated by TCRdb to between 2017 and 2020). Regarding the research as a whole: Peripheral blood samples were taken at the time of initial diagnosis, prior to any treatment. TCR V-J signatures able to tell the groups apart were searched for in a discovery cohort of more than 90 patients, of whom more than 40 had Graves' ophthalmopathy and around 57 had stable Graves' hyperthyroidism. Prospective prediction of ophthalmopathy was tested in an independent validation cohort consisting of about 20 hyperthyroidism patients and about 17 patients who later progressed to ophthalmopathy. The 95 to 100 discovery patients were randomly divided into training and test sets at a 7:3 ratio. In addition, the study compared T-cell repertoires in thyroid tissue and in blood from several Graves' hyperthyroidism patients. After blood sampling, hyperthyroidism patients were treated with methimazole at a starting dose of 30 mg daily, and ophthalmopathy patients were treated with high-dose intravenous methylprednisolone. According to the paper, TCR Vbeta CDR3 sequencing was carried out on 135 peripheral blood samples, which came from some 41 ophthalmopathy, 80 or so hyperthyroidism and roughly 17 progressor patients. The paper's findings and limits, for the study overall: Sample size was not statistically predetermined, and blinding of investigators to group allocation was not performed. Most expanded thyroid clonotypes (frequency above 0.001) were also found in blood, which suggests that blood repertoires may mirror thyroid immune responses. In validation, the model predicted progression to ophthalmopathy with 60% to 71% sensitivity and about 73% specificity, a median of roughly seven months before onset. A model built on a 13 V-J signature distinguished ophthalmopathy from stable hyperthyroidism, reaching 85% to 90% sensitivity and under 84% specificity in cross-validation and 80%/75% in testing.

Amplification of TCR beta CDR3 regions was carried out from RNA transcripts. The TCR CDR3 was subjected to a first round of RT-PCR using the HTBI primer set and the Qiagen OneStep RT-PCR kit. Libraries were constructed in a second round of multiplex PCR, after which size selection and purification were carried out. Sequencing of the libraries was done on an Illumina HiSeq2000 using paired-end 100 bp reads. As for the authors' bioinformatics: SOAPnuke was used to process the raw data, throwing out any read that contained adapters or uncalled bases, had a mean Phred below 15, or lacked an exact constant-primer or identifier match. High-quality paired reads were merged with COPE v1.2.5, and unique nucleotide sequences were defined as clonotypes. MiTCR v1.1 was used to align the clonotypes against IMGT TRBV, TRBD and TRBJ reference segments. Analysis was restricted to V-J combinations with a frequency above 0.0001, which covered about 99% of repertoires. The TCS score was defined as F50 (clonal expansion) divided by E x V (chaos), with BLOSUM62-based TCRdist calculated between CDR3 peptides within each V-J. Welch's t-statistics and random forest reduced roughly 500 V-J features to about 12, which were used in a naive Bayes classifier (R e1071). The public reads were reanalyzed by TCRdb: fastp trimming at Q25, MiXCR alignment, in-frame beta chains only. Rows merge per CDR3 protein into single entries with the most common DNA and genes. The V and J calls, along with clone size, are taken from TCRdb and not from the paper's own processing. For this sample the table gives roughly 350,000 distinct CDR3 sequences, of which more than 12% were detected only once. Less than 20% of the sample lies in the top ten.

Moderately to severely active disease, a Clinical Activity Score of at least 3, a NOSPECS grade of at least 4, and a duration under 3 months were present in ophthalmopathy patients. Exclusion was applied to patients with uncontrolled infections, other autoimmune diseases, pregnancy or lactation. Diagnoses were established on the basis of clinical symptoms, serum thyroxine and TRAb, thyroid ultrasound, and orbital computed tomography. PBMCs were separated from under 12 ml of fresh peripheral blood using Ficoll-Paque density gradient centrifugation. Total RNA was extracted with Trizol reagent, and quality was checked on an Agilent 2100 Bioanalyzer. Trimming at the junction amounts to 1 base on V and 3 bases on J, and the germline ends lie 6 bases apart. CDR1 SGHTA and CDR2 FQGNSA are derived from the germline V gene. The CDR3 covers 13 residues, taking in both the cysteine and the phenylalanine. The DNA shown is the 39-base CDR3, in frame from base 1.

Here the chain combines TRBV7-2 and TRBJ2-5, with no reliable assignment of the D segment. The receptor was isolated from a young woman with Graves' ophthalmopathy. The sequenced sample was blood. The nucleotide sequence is TGTGCCAGCAGCTTAGTTAGGGAAGAGACCCAGTACTTC. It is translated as CASSLVREETQYF.